Below, 20 T cell receptor beta chains from the same sample are listed, as sequenced in a study of T cells in localized non-small cell lung cancer. Sequencing used immunoSEQ multiplex PCR; TCRdb keeps in-frame clones, though not all of them. This table has over 9,500 clones, 29% appearing once. The sequencing used lung tumor tissue, collected before any cancer treatment. These receptors all stem from a man aged 40 to 75 with stage I lung adenocarcinoma.

This sequence joins TRBV5-1 and TRBJ1-6; D is unclear. From germline, CDR1 is SGHRS and CDR2 YFSETQ. CDR3 size: 16 residues. Trimming left V 4 bases short and J 0 bases short, with 11 bases between. The CDR3 DNA reads TGCGCCAGCAGCCCAGGCCGGAGCTCCTATAATTCACCCCTCCACTTT. This encodes CASSPGRSSYNSPLHF.

The chain uses TRBV5-1 and TRBJ2-2; 7 bases are shared with TRBD1. Germline lookup yields CDR1 SGHRS and CDR2 YFSETQ. V lost 5 bases, J lost 5 bases, and 6 bases stayed unmatched. The CDR3 totals 14 residues. CDR3 in amino acids: CASRFVQGTGELFF. The CDR3 DNA follows: TGCGCCAGCAGATTCGTACAGGGGACCGGGGAGCTGTTTTTT.

This chain joins TRBV19 and TRBJ2-7, with TRBD2 as a possible D gene (5 bases). Germline CDR1 is LNHDA and CDR2 is SQIVND (reference sequence). V was trimmed by 2 bases and J by 1 base, leaving 9 bases between them. The CDR3 sequence is 14 residues long. In DNA form, the CDR3 reads TGTGCCAGTAGTATAAGTCGGGATTCCTACGAGCAGTACTTC. Encoded protein: CASSISRDSYEQYF.

The chain has TRBV11-3 and TRBJ2-1, with D possibly TRBD2 on 5 matching bases. The V and J ends lost 5 bases and 2 bases respectively, with 16 bases between them. The CDR3 extends over 16 amino acids. Per germline, CDR1 SGHNT and CDR2 YENEEA. The CDR3 DNA is TGTGCCAGCAGCCCACTAGGCCACGCCGCCTACAATGAGCAGTTCTTC. It encodes CASSPLGHAAYNEQFF.

The CDR3 DNA sequence: TGTGCCAGTAGTAGAGTGGGGGCGGCTCCTTCCAATTCACCCCTCCACTTT. This encodes CASSRVGAAPSNSPLHF. The chain combines TRBV19 with TRBJ1-6; D is perhaps TRBD1 (6 bases). Per the germline V gene, CDR1 is LNHDA and CDR2 is SQIVND (reference sequence). The CDR3 sequence is 17 residues long. Deletions cut 4 bases from V and 7 bases from J, with 20 bases between.

The chain carries TRBV30 and TRBJ1-6; D perhaps matches TRBD1 (5 bases). V was pared by 1 base and J by 10 bases, with 8 bases between. The CDR3 length is 12 residues. Germline values: CDR1 GTSNPN, CDR2 SVGIG (reference sequence). This CDR3 reads CAWSEGVSPLHF. The CDR3 region has the DNA TGTGCCTGGAGTGAAGGGGTCTCACCCCTCCACTTT.

The V and J genes are TRBV11-3 and TRBJ1-5; TRBD1 might be the D (6 bases). V was shortened by 5 bases and J by 7 bases, with 15 bases between the two germline ends. Per germline, CDR1 SGHNT and CDR2 YENEEA. The CDR3 length is 14 residues. The CDR3 DNA is TGTGCCAGCAGCATCAAACAGGGCCCACAGCCCCAGCATTTT. Its translation: CASSIKQGPQPQHF.

The chain joins TRBV9 to TRBJ2-1, with D tentatively TRBD2 (5 bases). The germline CDR1 and CDR2 sequences are SGDLS and YYNGEE. V shed 3 bases and J shed 2 bases, with 12 bases lying between them. The CDR3 has 15 amino acids. In DNA form, the CDR3 reads TGTGCCAGCAGCGGAGACTGGGAGCCCTACAATGAGCAGTTCTTC. Its translation is CASSGDWEPYNEQFF.

V usage is TRBV30 and J usage is TRBJ2-7, with D maybe TRBD2 (5 bases). The germline V gene encodes CDR1 GTSNPN and CDR2 SVGIG (reference sequence). The germline V and J ends were trimmed by 0 bases and 7 bases, with 7 bases remaining between them. The CDR3 has 11 residues. CDR3 coding DNA: TGTGCCTGGAGTGTAGGAGGAGAGCAGTACTTC. This gives the protein CAWSVGGEQYF.

This clone was seen a handful of times. The V call is TRBV6-8, the J call TRBJ2-2, with 11 bases aligning to TRBD1. V lost 6 bases to trimming and J lost 4 bases; unmatched junction nucleotides: 4. Looked up from germline, CDR1 is MNHGY and CDR2 is SAAAGT. CDR3 length: 15 residues. Here the CDR3 reads CASSGQGASTGELFF. In DNA form, the CDR3 reads TGTGCCAGCAGCGGACAGGGGGCGAGCACCGGGGAGCTGTTTTTT.

The genes are TRBV6-8 and TRBJ1-2; tentatively, D is TRBD1 (6 bases). The V gene lost 5 bases and the J gene lost 2 bases, with 15 bases spanning the gap. CDR3 length equals 15 residues. CDR1 and CDR2 (germline): MNHGY, SAAAGT. The CDR3 bases are TGTGCCAGCAGTCCTTCCGTTCAGGGGAACTATGGCTACACCTTC. It is translated as CASSPSVQGNYGYTF.

This chain's CDR3 is CASSIVSGDNEQFF. DNA of the CDR3: TGTGCCAGTAGTATAGTTTCAGGGGACAATGAGCAGTTCTTC. J is TRBJ2-1 and V is TRBV19; D might be TRBD1 (6 bases). Germline-derived CDR1 and CDR2 are LNHDA and SQIVND (reference sequence). There are 14 residues in the CDR3. V was shortened by 1 base and J by 5 bases, with 9 bases between the two germline ends. The full variable domain, completed using reference TRBV19 and TRBJ2-1, is DGGITQSPKYLFRKEGQNVTLSCEQNLNHDAMYWYRQDPGQGLRLIYYSQIVNDFQKGDIAEGYSVSREKKESFPLTVTSAQKNPTAFYLCASSIVSGDNEQFFGPGTRLTVL.

In its sample, this clone was seen a few times. The rearrangement uses TRBV6-8 and TRBJ1-1, with D maybe TRBD1 (6 bases). The V end lost 3 bases, the J end lost 7 bases, and 18 bases lay between the germline ends. The CDR3 loop spans 15 amino acids. Germline lookup yields CDR1 MNHGY and CDR2 SAAAGT. CDR3 residues: CASSYAVWTENEAFF. CDR3 sequence (DNA): TGTGCCAGCAGTTATGCGGTATGGACAGAGAATGAAGCTTTCTTT.

The chain combines TRBV5-1 with TRBJ1-2, with 11 bases identical to TRBD1. The CDR3 contains 18 residues. The V segment lost 5 bases and the J segment 0 bases; nucleotides outside the gene matches: 12. Germline lookup yields CDR1 SGHRS and CDR2 YFSETQ. The CDR3 protein is CASRESLDRGLANYGYTF. In DNA form, the CDR3 reads TGCGCCAGCAGAGAAAGCTTGGACAGGGGGCTCGCTAACTATGGCTACACCTTC. The variable domain in full, completed from reference TRBV5-1 and TRBJ1-2, reads KAGVTQTPRYLIKTRGQQVTLSCSPISGHRSVSWYQQTPGQGLQFLFEYFSETQRNKGNFPGRFSGRQFSNSRSEMNVSTLELGDSALYLCASRESLDRGLANYGYTFGSGTRLTVV.

As to this clone: A read error may produce the germline difference seen at one junction end. This rearrangement joins TRBV6-1 to TRBJ1-1, with unresolved D. Germline CDR1 MNHNS, CDR2 SASEGT. The CDR3 covers 13 residues. The CDR3 bases are TGTGCCATCAGTGAAGGCGTGAGGAGAGAAGCTTTCTTT. This gives the protein CAISEGVRREAFF.

The V and J genes are TRBV5-1 and TRBJ2-7; TRBD2 aligns across 7 bases. V shed 4 bases, J shed 5 bases, and the junction held 21 bases outside the gene matches. Germline assignment: CDR1 SGHRS and CDR2 YFSETQ. The CDR3 totals 18 residues. CDR3 protein: CASSLGRGIQDRRDEQYF. The CDR3 DNA reads as TGCGCCAGCAGCCTGGGGAGGGGAATACAGGATCGCCGCGACGAGCAGTACTTC.

This chain links TRBV9 with TRBJ2-2; 7 positions agree with TRBD1. Looked up from germline, CDR1 is SGDLS and CDR2 is YYNGEE. CDR3 length equals 14 residues. J lost 8 bases, V lost 3 bases, and 7 bases had no gene match. The CDR3 protein is CASSASGGSGELFF. The CDR3 DNA sequence: TGTGCCAGCAGCGCGTCAGGGGGATCGGGGGAGCTGTTTTTT.

J is TRBJ1-1 and V is TRBV12-2. TRBV12-2 is a known pseudogene. The CDR3 sequence is 14 residues long. The CDR3 region is CASHRGGGGGEAFF. In DNA form, the CDR3 reads TGTGCCTCACATAGGGGAGGGGGCGGTGGTGAAGCTTTCTTT.

This chain uses TRBV18 with TRBJ1-1; 9 positions agree with TRBD1. The V gene end was trimmed by 1 base and the J gene end by 5 bases; junction bases not matched to a gene: 11. The CDR3 is made up of 17 amino acids. CDR1 KGHSH and CDR2 LQKENI come from the germline V gene. CDR3 region: CASSPLGTGRTRTEAFF. CDR3 DNA: TGTGCCAGCTCACCACTCGGGACAGGGAGAACGAGGACTGAAGCTTTCTTT.

J is TRBJ1-3 and V is TRBV6-8; unclear D gene. The CDR3 has 16 amino acids. Trimming pared 2 bases from V and 0 bases from J, leaving 11 bases between. Germline CDR1 MNHGY, CDR2 SAAAGT. In nucleotides, the CDR3 is TGTGCCAGCAGTTACGGAGACATACGCTCTGGAAACACCATATATTTT. Translating gives CASSYGDIRSGNTIYF.